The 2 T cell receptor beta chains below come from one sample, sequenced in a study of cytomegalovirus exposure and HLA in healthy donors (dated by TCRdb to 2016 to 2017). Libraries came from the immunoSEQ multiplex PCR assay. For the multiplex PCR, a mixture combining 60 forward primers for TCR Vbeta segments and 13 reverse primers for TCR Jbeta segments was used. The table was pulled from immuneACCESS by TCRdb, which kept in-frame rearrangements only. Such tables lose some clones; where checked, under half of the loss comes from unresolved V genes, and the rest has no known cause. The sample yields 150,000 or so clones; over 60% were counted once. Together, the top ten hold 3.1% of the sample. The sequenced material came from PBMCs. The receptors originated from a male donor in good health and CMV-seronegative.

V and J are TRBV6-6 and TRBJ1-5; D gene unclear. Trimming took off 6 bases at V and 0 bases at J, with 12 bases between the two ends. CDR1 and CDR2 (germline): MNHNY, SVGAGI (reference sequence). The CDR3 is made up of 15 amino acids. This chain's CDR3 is CASRPGGYSNQPQHF. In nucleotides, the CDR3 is TGTGCCAGCAGACCCGGAGGCTATAGCAATCAGCCCCAGCATTTT.

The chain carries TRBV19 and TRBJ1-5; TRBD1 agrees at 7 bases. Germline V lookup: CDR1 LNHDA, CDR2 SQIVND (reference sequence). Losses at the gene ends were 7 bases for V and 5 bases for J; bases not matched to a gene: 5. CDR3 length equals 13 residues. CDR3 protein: CASTDRVDQPQHF. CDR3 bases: TGTGCCAGTACAGACAGGGTAGATCAGCCCCAGCATTTT. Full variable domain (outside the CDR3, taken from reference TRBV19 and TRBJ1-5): DGGITQSPKYLFRKEGQNVTLSCEQNLNHDAMYWYRQDPGQGLRLIYYSQIVNDFQKGDIAEGYSVSREKKESFPLTVTSAQKNPTAFYLCASTDRVDQPQHFGDGTRLSIL.